This TCR beta chain was observed in a study of cytomegalovirus exposure and HLA in healthy donors. Trimming cost V 1 base and J 3 bases; bases outside gene matches: 3. The CDR3 is 15 residues long. Germline CDR1 is SGHAT and CDR2 is FQNNGV. Primers included in the PCR were 60 Vbeta and 13 Jbeta primers. This table comes from immunoSEQ multiplex PCR, and its TCRdb copy is limited to in-frame clones, with some not included. The data show around 140,000 clones, about three quarters seen once. The chain is built from TRBV11-2 and TRBJ2-5, with TRBD2 matching 9 bases. Sequenced: PBMCs. The TCR was taken from a man in his fifties or sixties in good health and CMV-seropositive. CDR3 sequence: CASSLVLAGKETQYF. In DNA, the CDR3 is TGTGCCAGCAGCTTAGTGCTAGCGGGGAAAGAGACCCAGTACTTC.